A selection of T cell receptor beta chains follows, all from one sample in a study of post-analysis software for immune sequencing data. TCRdb recomputed calls from the PCR reads with MiXCR, one row per CDR3 protein. The repertoire has about 160,000 distinct CDR3 sequences, approximately 35% of them found once; the top ten carry under 30%. Sequenced material: blood, taken after autologous hematopoietic stem cell transplantation. The receptors originated from a girl aged 5-17 years with multiple sclerosis. CDR3s include the opening cysteine and the closing phenylalanine or tryptophan. Each record gives: CDR3 protein, CDR3 DNA, CDR3 length, J gene, clone size, V gene, D gene. D genes are given only for firm matches. Only part of the rows carry a size: once, few, many, or a class if the clone is expanded.

CASSRTGSGNQPQHF,TGTGCCAGCAGCCGGACAGGGTCGGGCAATCAGCCCCAGCATTTT,15,TRBJ1-5,.,TRBV7-8,TRBD1
CTSSPIEGALGYGYTF,TGTACCAGCAGCCCGATAGAGGGGGCGCTTGGCTATGGCTACACCTTC,16,TRBJ1-2,.,TRBV5-5,TRBD1
CASSLALRLAAGELFF,TGTGCCAGCAGCTTAGCGCTGAGACTAGCCGCCGGGGAGCTGTTTTTT,16,TRBJ2-2,once,TRBV7-2,TRBD2
CASSYSRDRPTYEQYF,TGTGCCAGCAGTTACTCGAGGGACAGGCCGACCTACGAGCAGTACTTC,16,TRBJ2-7,few,TRBV6-5,TRBD1
CSAASGGAYNEQFF,TGCAGCGCCGCAAGCGGAGGCGCCTACAATGAGCAGTTCTTC,14,TRBJ2-1,.,TRBV29-1,.
CASSPDAKGPTEAFF,TGTGCCAGCAGCCCCGATGCTAAGGGGCCCACTGAAGCTTTCTTT,15,TRBJ1-1,.,TRBV3-1,.
CASRGDYRTYEQYF,TGCGCCAGCAGGGGGGACTACCGGACCTACGAGCAGTACTTC,14,TRBJ2-7,few,TRBV5-1,TRBD2
CASSLEALLNTEAFF,TGTGCCAGCAGTTTGGAGGCCCTCCTGAACACTGAAGCTTTCTTT,15,TRBJ1-1,many,TRBV28,.
CASRYGTADYEQYF,TGTGCCAGCAGATACGGGACAGCTGACTACGAGCAGTACTTC,14,TRBJ2-7,few,TRBV6-6,TRBD1
CAWSVEQLNTGELFF,TGTGCCTGGAGTGTGGAGCAGCTGAACACCGGGGAGCTGTTTTTT,15,TRBJ2-2,.,TRBV30,.
CSVQGGSYNEQFF,TGCAGTGTGCAGGGGGGCTCCTACAATGAGCAGTTCTTC,13,TRBJ2-1,.,TRBV20-1,.
CASTAFWDLIEQFF,TGTGCCTCTACAGCGTTTTGGGACCTAATTGAGCAGTTCTTC,14,TRBJ2-1,.,TRBV10-3,.
CATRSDRGNEQYF,TGTGCCACCAGAAGTGACAGGGGAAATGAGCAGTACTTC,13,TRBJ2-5,.,TRBV15,TRBD1
CASTRDLGNEQFF,TGTGCCAGCACCAGAGATCTGGGGAATGAGCAGTTCTTC,13,TRBJ2-1,.,TRBV6-5,.
CASSTRTGEEDYGYTF,TGTGCCAGCAGCACTCGGACAGGGGAAGAGGACTATGGCTACACCTTC,16,TRBJ1-2,.,TRBV9,TRBD1
CAISESGTGVTFYEQYF,TGTGCCATCAGTGAGTCGGGTACAGGGGTGACGTTCTACGAGCAGTACTTC,17,TRBJ2-7,few,TRBV10-3,TRBD1
CASSQDLIRQGQIKDTEAFF,TGCGCCAGCAGCCAAGACTTGATCAGACAGGGGCAGATAAAGGACACTGAAGCTTTCTTT,20,TRBJ1-1,few,TRBV4-1,TRBD1